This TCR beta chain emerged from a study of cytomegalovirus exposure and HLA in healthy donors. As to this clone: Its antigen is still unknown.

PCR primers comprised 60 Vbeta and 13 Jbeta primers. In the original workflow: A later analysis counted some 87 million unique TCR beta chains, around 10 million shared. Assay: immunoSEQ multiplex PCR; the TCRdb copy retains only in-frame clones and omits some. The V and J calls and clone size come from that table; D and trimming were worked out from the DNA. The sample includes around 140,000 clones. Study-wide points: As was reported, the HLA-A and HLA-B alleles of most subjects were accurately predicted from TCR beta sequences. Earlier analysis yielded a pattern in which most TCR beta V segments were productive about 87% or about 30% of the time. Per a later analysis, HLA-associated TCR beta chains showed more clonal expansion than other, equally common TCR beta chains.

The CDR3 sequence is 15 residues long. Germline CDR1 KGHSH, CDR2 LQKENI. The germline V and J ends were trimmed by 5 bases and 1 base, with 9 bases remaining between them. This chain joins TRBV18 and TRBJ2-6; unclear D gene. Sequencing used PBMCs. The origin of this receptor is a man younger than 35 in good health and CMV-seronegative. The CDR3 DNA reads TGTGCCAGCTCAAATACAGAATCTGGGGCCAACGTCCTGACTTTC. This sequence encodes CASSNTESGANVLTF. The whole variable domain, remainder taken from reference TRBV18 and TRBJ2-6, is NAGVMQNPRHLVRRRGQEARLRCSPMKGHSHVYWYRQLPEEGLKFMVYLQKENIIDESGMPKERFSAEFPKEGPSILRIQQVVRGDSAAYFCASSNTESGANVLTFGAGSRLTVL.